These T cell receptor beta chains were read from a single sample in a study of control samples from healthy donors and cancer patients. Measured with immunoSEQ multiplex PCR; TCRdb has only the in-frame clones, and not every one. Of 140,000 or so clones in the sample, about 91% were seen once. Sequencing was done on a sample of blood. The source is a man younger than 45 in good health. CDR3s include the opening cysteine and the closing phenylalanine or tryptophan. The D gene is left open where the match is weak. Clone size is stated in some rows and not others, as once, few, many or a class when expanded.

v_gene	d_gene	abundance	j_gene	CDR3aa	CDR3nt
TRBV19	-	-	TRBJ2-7	CASSIVLGGTYEQYF	TGTGCCAGTAGTATAGTATTAGGCGGTACCTACGAGCAGTACTTC
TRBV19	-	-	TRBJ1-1	CASSPNLGGMNTEAFF	TGTGCCAGTAGTCCCAACCTTGGGGGGATGAACACTGAAGCTTTCTTT
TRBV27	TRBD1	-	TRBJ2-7	CASSLPGTVGNEQYF	TGTGCCAGCAGTCTACCTGGGACAGTAGGAAATGAGCAGTACTTC
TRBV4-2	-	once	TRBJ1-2	CASSQDLLPGSSYGYTF	TGTGCCAGCAGCCAAGATCTTCTCCCGGGATCCAGCTATGGCTACACCTTC
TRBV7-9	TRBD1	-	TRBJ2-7	CASSPSGRGSYEQYF	TGTGCCAGCAGCCCCTCCGGCAGGGGGTCCTACGAGCAGTACTTC
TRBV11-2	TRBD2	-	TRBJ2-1	CASSLEGLELYNEQFF	TGTGCCAGCAGCTTAGAGGGACTAGAACTGTACAATGAGCAGTTCTTC
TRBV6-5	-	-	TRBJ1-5	CASSVGGGQPQHF	TGTGCCAGCAGCGTAGGCGGGGGTCAGCCCCAGCATTTT
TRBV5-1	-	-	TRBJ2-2	CASSSGLSTGELFF	TGCGCCAGCAGCTCGGGACTTAGCACCGGGGAGCTGTTTTTT
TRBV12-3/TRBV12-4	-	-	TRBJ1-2	CASSLGTDYGYTF	TGTGCCAGCAGTTTAGGGACAGACTATGGCTACACCTTC
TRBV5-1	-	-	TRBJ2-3	CASSLRGESSTDTQYF	TGCGCCAGCAGCTTAAGAGGGGAAAGTAGCACAGATACGCAGTATTTT
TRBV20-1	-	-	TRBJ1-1	CSASPGFEAFF	TGCAGTGCTTCCCCGGGATTCGAAGCTTTCTTT
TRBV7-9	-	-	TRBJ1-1	CASSYTGAQLNTEAFF	TGTGCCAGCAGCTACACCGGGGCTCAACTGAACACTGAAGCTTTCTTT
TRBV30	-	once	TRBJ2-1	CTWSSGGTAYNEQFF	TGTACCTGGAGTAGTGGCGGGACAGCCTACAATGAGCAGTTCTTC
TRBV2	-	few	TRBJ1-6	CASSEGRNNSPLHF	TGTGCCAGCAGTGAAGGGCGGAATAATTCACCCCTCCACTTT
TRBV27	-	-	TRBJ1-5	CASSLSPGVPQHF	TGTGCCAGCAGTTTATCCCCCGGTGTGCCCCAGCATTTT
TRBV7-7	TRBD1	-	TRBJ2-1	CASSPGQAYNEQFF	TGTGCCAGCAGCCCGGGACAGGCCTACAATGAGCAGTTCTTC
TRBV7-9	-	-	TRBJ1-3	CASSPTGGPTRNTIYF	TGTGCCAGCAGCCCCACGGGGGGACCCACCCGAAACACCATATATTTT
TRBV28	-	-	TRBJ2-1	CASSAGKPNEQFF	TGTGCCAGCAGTGCCGGCAAACCCAATGAGCAGTTCTTC
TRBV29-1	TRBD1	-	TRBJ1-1	CSAKTGQITEAFF	TGCAGCGCTAAGACAGGGCAAATCACTGAAGCTTTCTTT
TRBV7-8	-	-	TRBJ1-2	CASSLEGQSAYGYTF	TGTGCCAGCAGCTTAGAGGGACAATCGGCCTATGGCTACACCTTC